These T cell receptor beta chains were read from a single sample in a study of Ad26.COV2.S vaccination and SARS-CoV-2 variants. Method: immunoSEQ multiplex PCR; TCRdb's copy keeps in-frame clones and lacks some. Counted here are about 350,000 clones, about 91% occurring once; the ten biggest clones make up around 4%. The starting material was peripheral blood, obtained after recovery from COVID-19. The origin of the receptors is a human donor who had recovered from COVID-19. Each CDR3 is given with its conserved first and last residue. A D gene is named only where the DNA matches it firmly. Clone size is given for some rows only: seen once, a few or many times, or a class if the clone is expanded.

J gene	V gene	clone size	D gene	CDR3 protein	CDR3 DNA
TRBJ2-4	TRBV6-5	few	TRBD1	CASSRDRVNIQYF	TGTGCCAGCAGTCGGGACAGGGTAAACATTCAGTACTTC
TRBJ1-1	TRBV4-2	-	-	CASSQVRTALGNTEAFF	TGTGCCAGCAGCCAAGTCCGGACGGCCTTAGGGAACACTGAAGCTTTCTTT
TRBJ2-5	TRBV4-3	-	TRBD2	CASSQGLERGVYF	TGCGCCAGCAGCCAAGGCCTTGAGCGGGGGGTCTACTTC
TRBJ2-4	TRBV3-1/TRBV3-2	-	TRBD2	CASSQDGTGGPGNQYF	TGTGCCAGCAGCCAAGATGGTACGGGGGGGCCGGGGAATCAGTACTTC
TRBJ1-1	TRBV12-5	-	-	CASLGGKVGTEAFF	TGTGCTAGTTTGGGGGGCAAGGTGGGGACTGAAGCTTTCTTT
TRBJ1-1	TRBV5-4	-	-	CASSLRTQNTEAFF	TGTGCCAGCAGCTTGAGGACTCAGAACACTGAAGCTTTCTTT
TRBJ1-2	TRBV6-6	-	-	CASSITGSDGYTF	TGTGCCAGCAGTATAACAGGATCGGATGGCTACACCTTC
TRBJ1-6	TRBV27	-	-	CASSNTGSTYNSPLHF	TGTGCCAGCAGCAACACAGGGTCCACCTATAATTCACCCCTCCACTTT
TRBJ1-4	TRBV7-9	-	-	CASSLPTGDNEKLFF	TGTGCCAGCAGCTTACCGACAGGAGATAATGAAAAACTGTTTTTT
TRBJ1-1	TRBV20-1	-	-	CSARVKGPAFF	TGCAGTGCTAGAGTTAAGGGTCCGGCTTTCTTT
TRBJ1-2	TRBV11-2	-	TRBD1	CASRGTAGGGYTF	TGTGCCAGCAGGGGGACAGCTGGTGGAGGCTACACCTTC
TRBJ1-1	TRBV11-2	-	-	CASSLGPTEAFF	TGTGCCAGCAGTCTAGGTCCCACTGAAGCTTTCTTT
TRBJ1-1	TRBV15	-	-	CATSRDQKLPEAFF	TGTGCCACCAGCAGAGATCAAAAGCTACCTGAAGCTTTCTTT
TRBJ2-1	TRBV7-2	once	TRBD1	CASSFGQGRSGQFF	TGTGCCAGCAGCTTCGGACAGGGAAGGTCTGGGCAGTTCTTC
TRBJ2-7	TRBV4-1	once	-	CASSQFRSSYEQYF	TGCGCCAGCAGCCAGTTTAGGAGCTCCTACGAGCAGTACTTC
TRBJ1-5	TRBV27	-	TRBD1	CASSSQWTGANQPQHF	TGTGCCAGCAGTTCTCAATGGACAGGGGCAAATCAGCCCCAGCATTTT
TRBJ2-7	TRBV6-2/TRBV6-3	-	TRBD2	CASSYLAGESYEQYF	TGTGCCAGCAGTTATCTAGCGGGGGAGTCCTACGAGCAGTACTTC
TRBJ1-2	TRBV5-1	-	-	CASRPGRTNYGYTF	TGCGCCAGCAGACCCGGACGGACCAACTATGGCTACACCTTC
TRBJ1-5	TRBV5-5	-	TRBD1	CASSLAATGGNQPQHF	TGTGCCAGCAGCTTGGCTGCGACAGGGGGCAATCAGCCCCAGCATTTT
TRBJ1-2	TRBV13	-	-	CASSSVGTYGYTF	TGTGCCAGCAGCTCTGTGGGCACCTATGGCTACACCTTC
TRBJ1-5	TRBV7-9	-	TRBD1	CASSWGGQMIQPQHF	TGTGCCAGCAGCTGGGGGGGACAGATGATTCAGCCCCAGCATTTT
TRBJ2-1	TRBV3-1/TRBV3-2	-	-	CASSLFTSVGRVGSYNEQFF	TGTGCCAGCAGCCTCTTTACCTCCGTAGGGCGGGTCGGGTCCTACAATGAGCAGTTCTTC
TRBJ1-2	TRBV6-2/TRBV6-3	-	TRBD1	CASSYLPGGPNGYTF	TGTGCCAGCAGTTACCTACCAGGGGGCCCCAATGGCTACACCTTC